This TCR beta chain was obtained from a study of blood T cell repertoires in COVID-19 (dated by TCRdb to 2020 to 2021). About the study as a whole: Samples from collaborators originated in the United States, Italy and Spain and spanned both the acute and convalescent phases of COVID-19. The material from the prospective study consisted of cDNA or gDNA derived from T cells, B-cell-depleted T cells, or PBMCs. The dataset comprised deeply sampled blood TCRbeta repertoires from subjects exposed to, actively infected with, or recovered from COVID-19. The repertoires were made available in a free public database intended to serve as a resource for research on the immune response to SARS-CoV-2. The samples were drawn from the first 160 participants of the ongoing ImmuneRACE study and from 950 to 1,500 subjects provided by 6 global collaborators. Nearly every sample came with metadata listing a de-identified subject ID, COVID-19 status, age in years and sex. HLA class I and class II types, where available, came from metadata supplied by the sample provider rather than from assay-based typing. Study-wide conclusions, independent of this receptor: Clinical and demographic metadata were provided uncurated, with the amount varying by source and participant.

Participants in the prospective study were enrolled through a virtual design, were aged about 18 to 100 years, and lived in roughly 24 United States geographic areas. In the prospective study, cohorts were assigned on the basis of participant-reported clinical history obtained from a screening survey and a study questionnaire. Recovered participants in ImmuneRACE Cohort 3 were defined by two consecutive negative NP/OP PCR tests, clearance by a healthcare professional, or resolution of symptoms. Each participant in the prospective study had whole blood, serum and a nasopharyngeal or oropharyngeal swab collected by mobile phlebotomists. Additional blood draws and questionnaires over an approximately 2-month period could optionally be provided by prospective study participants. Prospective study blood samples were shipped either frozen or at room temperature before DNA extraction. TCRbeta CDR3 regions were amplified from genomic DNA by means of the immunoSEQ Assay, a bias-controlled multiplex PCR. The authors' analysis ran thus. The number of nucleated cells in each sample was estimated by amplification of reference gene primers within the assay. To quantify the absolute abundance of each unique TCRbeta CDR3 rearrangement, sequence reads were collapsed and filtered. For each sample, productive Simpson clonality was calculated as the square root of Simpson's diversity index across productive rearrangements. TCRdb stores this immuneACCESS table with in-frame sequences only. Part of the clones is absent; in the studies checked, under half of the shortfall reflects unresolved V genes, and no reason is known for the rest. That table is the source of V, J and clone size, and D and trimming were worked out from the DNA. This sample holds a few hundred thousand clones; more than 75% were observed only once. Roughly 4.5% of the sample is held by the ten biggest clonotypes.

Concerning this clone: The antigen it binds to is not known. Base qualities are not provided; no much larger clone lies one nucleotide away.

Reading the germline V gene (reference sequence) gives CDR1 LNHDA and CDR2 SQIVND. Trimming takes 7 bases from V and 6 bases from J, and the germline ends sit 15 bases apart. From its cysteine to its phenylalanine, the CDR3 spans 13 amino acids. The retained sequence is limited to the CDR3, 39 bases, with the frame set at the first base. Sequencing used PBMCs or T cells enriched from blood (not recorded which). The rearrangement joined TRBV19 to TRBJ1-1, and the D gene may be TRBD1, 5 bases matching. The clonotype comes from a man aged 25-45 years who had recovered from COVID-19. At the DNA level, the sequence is TGTGCCAGTATATTAGGTTGGGGCTCTGAAGCTTTCTTT. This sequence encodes CASILGWGSEAFF.